This paragraph reports one T cell receptor beta chain. Its specificity is not known. Sequencing was performed with immunoSEQ multiplex PCR; in TCRdb, only in-frame clones are kept and a portion is missing. Seen here are 30,000 or so clones, more than 85% observed once, and the top ten hold 2% to 2.5%. The CDR3 loop spans 14 amino acids. In germline, CDR1 is MNHEY, CDR2 SMNVEV (reference sequence). Trimming took 6 bases from V and 7 from J, leaving 16 bases between them. This entry belongs to a study of neoadjuvant nivolumab and ipilimumab in lung cancer. Study results and limitations: Pretherapy blood TCR richness correlated positively with resected tumor richness. TCR richness and clonality were higher in tumors than adjacent uninvolved lung.

The sequencing used peripheral blood, collected after neoadjuvant nivolumab, alone or with ipilimumab, at or shortly before surgery. The chain combines TRBV27 with TRBJ1-5, with no clear D. The clonotype comes from an adult with non-small cell lung cancer. CDR3 DNA: TGTGCCAGCAGATCGACTGGGATCGCGCAGCCCCAGCATTTT. Its protein is CASRSTGIAQPQHF.